This T cell receptor beta chain was documented in a study of blood T cell repertoires in COVID-19. Sequencing was performed with immunoSEQ multiplex PCR; in TCRdb, only in-frame clones are kept and a portion is missing. The sample consists of hundreds of thousands of clones, about 86% of them appearing once. Germline CDR1 LGHDT, CDR2 YNNKEL (reference sequence). The CDR3 totals 13 residues. Trimming removed 8 bases from V and 5 bases from J; junction bases left unmatched: 6. The sample was peripheral blood. This chain uses TRBV3-1 (or the pseudogene TRBV3-2) with TRBJ2-5; 9 nucleotides align to TRBD2. The sequence came from a woman aged 70 to 79 with COVID-19, enrolled during active disease. CDR3 sequence: CASFQTSGETQYF. The CDR3 nucleotides are TGTGCCAGCTTCCAGACTAGCGGTGAGACCCAGTACTTC.